The 8 T cell receptor beta chains reported below all come from one sample, sequenced in a study of T cell changes during pregnancy in multiple sclerosis (dated 2019 in TCRdb). The receptor library was made with the immunoSEQ multiplex PCR assay. Held by TCRdb, this immuneACCESS table contains in-frame sequences only and omits some clones. Under half of the omission traces to an unresolved V gene where checked; the cause of the rest is unknown. The sample data list around 66,000 clones, and around 91% of these were observed just once. The top ten hold approximately 1.3% of the sample. The starting material was peripheral blood, obtained after pregnancy. The receptors originated from a female donor in good health, enrolled as a control in a pregnancy study.

The chain combines TRBV14 with TRBJ2-3, with D possibly matching TRBD1 (5 bases). The CDR3 runs to 17 residues. Germline values: CDR1 SGHDN, CDR2 FVKESK. V was shortened by 0 bases and J by 0 bases, with 13 bases between the two germline ends. The CDR3 spells CASSQDGRTPSTDTQYF. CDR3 DNA sequence: TGTGCCAGCAGCCAAGATGGGCGGACACCTAGCACAGATACGCAGTATTTT.

This clone showed up just once. The chain recombines TRBV6-4 with TRBJ2-1; TRBD2 matches 9 bases. The germline V gene encodes CDR1 MRHNA and CDR2 SNTAGT. Unmatched junction bases numbered 0, after V lost 0 bases and J lost 3 bases. The CDR3 covers 15 residues. The CDR3 loop is CASSDSAGGYNEQFF. The CDR3 DNA reads as TGTGCCAGCAGTGACTCAGCGGGGGGCTACAATGAGCAGTTCTTC.

The chain employs TRBV2 and TRBJ1-5; 7 positions match TRBD1. The CDR3 covers 15 residues. Germline lookup yields CDR1 SNHLY and CDR2 FYNNEI. Trimming at V came to 5 bases and at J to 0 bases, leaving 4 bases not matched to a gene. In nucleotides, the CDR3 is TGTGCCAGCAGTTCCGACAGGGTTAGCAATCAGCCCCAGCATTTT. Protein product: CASSSDRVSNQPQHF.

This clone was seen only once. This chain connects TRBV5-1 to TRBJ1-2; D gene unclear. The CDR3 runs to 16 residues. The germline V gene has CDR1 SGHRS and CDR2 YFSETQ. V lost 5 bases to trimming and J lost 4 bases, with 21 bases between them. The CDR3 sequence: CASSRYRAGDFYGYTF. The CDR3 coding sequence is TGCGCCAGCAGTAGATATAGGGCCGGGGATTTCTATGGCTACACCTTC.

The chain is built from TRBV5-1 and TRBJ2-2, with TRBD1 matching 9 bases. The CDR3 spans 16 residues. Germline CDR1 and CDR2: SGHRS and YFSETQ. The V segment lost 1 base and the J segment 7 bases; nucleotides outside the gene matches: 8. The CDR3 protein is CASSLRTGGAGGELFF. DNA of the CDR3: TGCGCCAGCAGCTTGAGAACAGGGGGCGCTGGCGGGGAGCTGTTTTTT.

The chain couples TRBV7-3 to TRBJ2-3; tentatively, D is TRBD2 (6 bases). V was cut by 5 bases and J by 1 base, with 10 bases left in between. The V gene's germline CDR1 is SGHTA and CDR2 FQGTGA. The CDR3 sequence is 14 residues long. CDR3 in DNA: TGTGCCAGCAGCCCGGACTACCGCACAGATACGCAGTATTTT. Protein: CASSPDYRTDTQYF.

This chain joins TRBV6-1 and TRBJ1-5; 8 bases fit TRBD1. Germline V gene data show CDR1 as MNHNS and CDR2 as SASEGT. CDR3 length: 16 residues. The trim removed 3 bases at V and 2 bases at J, leaving 6 bases unmatched. The CDR3: CASSEKPGQGNQPQHF. DNA for the CDR3: TGTGCCAGCAGTGAGAAGCCGGGACAGGGCAATCAGCCCCAGCATTTT.

V is TRBV10-3 and J is TRBJ1-1; TRBD1 might be the D (5 bases). Germline values: CDR1 ENHRY, CDR2 SYGVKD. There are 15 residues in the CDR3. Trimming shortened V by 0 bases and J by 2 bases, and 10 bases separated the two germline ends. Here the CDR3 DNA reads TGTGCCATCAGTGAGTCGGGGACTGATAACACTGAAGCTTTCTTT. It codes for CAISESGTDNTEAFF.